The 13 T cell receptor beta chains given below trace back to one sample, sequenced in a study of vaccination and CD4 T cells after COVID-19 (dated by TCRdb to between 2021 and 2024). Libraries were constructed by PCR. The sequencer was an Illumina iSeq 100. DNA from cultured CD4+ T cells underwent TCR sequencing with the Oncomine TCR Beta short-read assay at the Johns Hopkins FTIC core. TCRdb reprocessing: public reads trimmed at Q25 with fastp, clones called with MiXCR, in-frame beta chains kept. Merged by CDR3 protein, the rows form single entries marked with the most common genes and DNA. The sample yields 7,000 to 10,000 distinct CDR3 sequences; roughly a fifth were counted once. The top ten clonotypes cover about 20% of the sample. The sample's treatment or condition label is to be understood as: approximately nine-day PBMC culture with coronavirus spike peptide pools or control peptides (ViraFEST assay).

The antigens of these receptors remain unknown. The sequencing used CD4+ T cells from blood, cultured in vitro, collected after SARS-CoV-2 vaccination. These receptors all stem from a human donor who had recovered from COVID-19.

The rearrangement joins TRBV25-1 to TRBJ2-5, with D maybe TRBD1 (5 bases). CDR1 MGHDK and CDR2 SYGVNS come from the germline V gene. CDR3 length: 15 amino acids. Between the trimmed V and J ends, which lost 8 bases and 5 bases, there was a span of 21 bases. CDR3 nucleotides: TGTGCCAGCCAGCCTACTGATGGGGCTGGGGAGACCCAGTACTTC. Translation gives CASQPTDGAGETQYF.

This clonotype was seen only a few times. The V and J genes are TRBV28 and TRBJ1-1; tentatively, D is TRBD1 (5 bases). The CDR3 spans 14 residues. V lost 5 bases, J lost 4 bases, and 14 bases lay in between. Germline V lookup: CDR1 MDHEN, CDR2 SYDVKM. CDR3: CASSRPGRITEAFF. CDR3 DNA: TGTGCCAGCAGTCGTCCAGGGAGGATCACTGAAGCTTTCTTT.

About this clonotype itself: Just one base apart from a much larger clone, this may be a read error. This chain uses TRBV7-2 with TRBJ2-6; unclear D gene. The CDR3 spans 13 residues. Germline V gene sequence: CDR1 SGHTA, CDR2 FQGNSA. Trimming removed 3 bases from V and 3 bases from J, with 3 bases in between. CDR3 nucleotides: TGTACCAGCAGCTTCGGTGGGGCCAACGTCCTGACTTTC. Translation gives CTSSFGGANVLTF.

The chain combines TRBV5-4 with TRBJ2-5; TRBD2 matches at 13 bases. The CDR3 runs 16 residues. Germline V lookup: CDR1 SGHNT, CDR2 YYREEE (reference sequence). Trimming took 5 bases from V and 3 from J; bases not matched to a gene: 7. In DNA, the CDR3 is TGTGCCAGCAGGGGGACTAGCGGGATAGCCAAAGAGACCCAGTACTTC. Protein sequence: CASRGTSGIAKETQYF.

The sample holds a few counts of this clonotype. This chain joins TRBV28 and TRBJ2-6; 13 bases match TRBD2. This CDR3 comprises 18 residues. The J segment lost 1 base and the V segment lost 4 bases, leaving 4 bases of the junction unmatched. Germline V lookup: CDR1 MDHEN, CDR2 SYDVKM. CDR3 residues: CASSSGLAGASGANVLTF. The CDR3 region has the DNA TGTGCCAGCAGTTCAGGACTAGCGGGAGCTTCTGGGGCCAACGTCCTGACTTTC.

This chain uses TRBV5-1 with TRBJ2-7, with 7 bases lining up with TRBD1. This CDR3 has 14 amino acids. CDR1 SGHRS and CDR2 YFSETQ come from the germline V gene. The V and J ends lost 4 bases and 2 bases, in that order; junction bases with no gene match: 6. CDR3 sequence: CASSTTGLTYEQYF. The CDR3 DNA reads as TGCGCCAGCAGCACGACAGGGCTTACCTACGAGCAGTACTTC.

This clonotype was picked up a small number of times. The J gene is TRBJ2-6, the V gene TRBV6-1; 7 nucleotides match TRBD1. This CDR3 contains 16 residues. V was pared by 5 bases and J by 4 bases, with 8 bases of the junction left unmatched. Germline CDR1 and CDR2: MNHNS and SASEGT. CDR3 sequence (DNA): TGTGCCAGCAGTATAGAGGGGGCTAAGGGGGCCAACGTCCTGACTTTC. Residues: CASSIEGAKGANVLTF.

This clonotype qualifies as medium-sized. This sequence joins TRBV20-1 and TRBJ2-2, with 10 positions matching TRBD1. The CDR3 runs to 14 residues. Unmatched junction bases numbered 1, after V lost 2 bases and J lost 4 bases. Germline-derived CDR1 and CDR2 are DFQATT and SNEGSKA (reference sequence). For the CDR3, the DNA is TGCAGTGCTAGAAGGACAGGGGGCACCGGGGAGCTGTTTTTT. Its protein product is CSARRTGGTGELFF.

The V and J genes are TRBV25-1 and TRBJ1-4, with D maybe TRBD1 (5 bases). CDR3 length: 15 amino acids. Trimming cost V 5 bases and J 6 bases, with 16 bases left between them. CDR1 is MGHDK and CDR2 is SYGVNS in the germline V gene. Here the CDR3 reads CASSRQTQGHEKLFF. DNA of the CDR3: TGTGCCAGCAGTCGCCAGACCCAGGGACATGAAAAACTGTTTTTT.

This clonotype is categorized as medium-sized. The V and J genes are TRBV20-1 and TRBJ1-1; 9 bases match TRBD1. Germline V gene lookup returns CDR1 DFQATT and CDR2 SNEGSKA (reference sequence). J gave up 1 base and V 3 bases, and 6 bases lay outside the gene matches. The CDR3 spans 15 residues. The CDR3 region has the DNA TGCAGTGCTAGCCCTCCGGGACAGGGGAACACTGAAGCTTTCTTT. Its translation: CSASPPGQGNTEAFF.

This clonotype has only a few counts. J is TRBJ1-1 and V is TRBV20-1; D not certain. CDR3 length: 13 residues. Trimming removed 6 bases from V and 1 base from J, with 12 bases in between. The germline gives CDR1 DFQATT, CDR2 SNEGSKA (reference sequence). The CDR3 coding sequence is TGCAGTGCCCCGTCGTCCGGGAACACTGAAGCTTTCTTT. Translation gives CSAPSSGNTEAFF.

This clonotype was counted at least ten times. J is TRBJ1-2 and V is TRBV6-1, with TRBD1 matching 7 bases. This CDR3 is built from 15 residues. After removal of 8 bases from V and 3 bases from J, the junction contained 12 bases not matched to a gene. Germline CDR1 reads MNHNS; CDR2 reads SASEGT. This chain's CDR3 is CASQWTGGGDYGYTF. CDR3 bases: TGTGCCAGCCAATGGACAGGCGGGGGCGACTATGGCTACACCTTC.

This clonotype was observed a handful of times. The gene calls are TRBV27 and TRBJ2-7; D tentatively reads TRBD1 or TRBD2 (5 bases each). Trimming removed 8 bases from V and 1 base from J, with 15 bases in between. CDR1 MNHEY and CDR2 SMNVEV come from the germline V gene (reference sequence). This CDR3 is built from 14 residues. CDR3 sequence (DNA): TGTGCCAGCCGCACCGGGACCGAGTCCTACGAGCAGTACTTC. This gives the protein CASRTGTESYEQYF.